This T cell receptor (beta chain) derives from a study of molecular identifiers for immune sequencing clone quantification (dated by TCRdb to the late 2010s). Background for the entire study: For a replicate experiment, the RNA from either approximately 20,000 or 100,000 naive CD8 T cells was divided into five aliquots, and four of those aliquots went on to sequencing. This methods study benchmarked molecular-identifier clustering-based TCR repertoire sequencing (MIDCIRS) and TCR RNA copy counting, using CD8 T cells to do so.

The library was obtained by PCR. Sequencing used an Illumina HiSeq 4000. Bulk TCR libraries were generated as previously described, with the TCR primers listed in Table S5 used. The Qiagen AllPrep DNA/RNA kit was used to purify total RNA. Before analysis, reads from multiple sequencing runs of one library were combined. The original methods were these. Reads were retained only if an exact TCR constant sequence was present, and the retained reads were trimmed to 150 nt and grouped according to their 12-nt molecular barcodes. Reads in each barcode group were sub-clustered using a 15% Levenshtein threshold, and a quality-weighted consensus sequence was built for each RNA molecule. Non-functional sequences were excluded, and lower-count sequences lying one edit away from another sequence were also excluded. On the basis of fitting two negative binomial distributions, barcode sub-clusters with fewer than 20% of the maximum read count were discarded. TCRdb trimmed the raw reads at Q25, called clones with MiXCR and kept productive beta chains. Each record represents a unique CDR3 protein, reported with the most common genes and DNA among its rows. TCRdb's processing, not the study's, gives the V and J calls here. This sample lists about half a million distinct CDR3 sequences; around 21% were detected once. In total, the top ten clones hold approximately 0.84% of the sample.

At the junction V is shortened by 3 bases and J by 3 bases, with 10 bases in between. CDR1 and CDR2, per the germline V gene, are SGDLS and YYNGEE. Its CDR3 holds 13 amino acids, cysteine through phenylalanine. The sequence is cut down to CDR3 DNA, 39 bases in frame from base 1. Overall results and qualifications from the work: In CMV-specific effector cells, clones with more than 20 RNA copies contained over 99% of molecules, whereas in naive cells such clones contained under 1% of molecules. A single cell's worth of spiked-in Jurkat TCR RNA was reported detectable even among about 1.1 million naive CD8 T cells. Highly expanded clone sizes could be underestimated because identical TCR molecules may share a barcode. Modeling estimated about 3.3 recovered TCR RNA copies per cell, compared with roughly 10 by digital PCR, which implies approximately 30% capture efficiency. When barcode sub-clustering was omitted, TCR diversity was inflated by chimeric consensus sequences, with chimeras reaching as high as 47%. The naive libraries included spiked-in Jurkat TCR RNA (around 10 copies' worth), and this RNA is not part of the donor repertoire.

This clonotype was counted many times. This clone's antigen is unknown. The input lacks base qualities; no much larger clone sits a single base away. Naive CD8 T cell libraries were made from approximately 20,000 to 1,000,000 sorted cells using 10%, 30% or 50% of purified RNA. On a BD FACSAria II, naive CD8 T cells were FACS-sorted as CD8+CD4-CCR7+CD45RA+ and collected into RLT Plus buffer. To test detection sensitivity, Jurkat RNA equal to around 10 TCR copies was added to samples of about 18,000-1,100,000 naive CD8 T cells. CD8 T cells were enriched with RosetteSep CD8+ T Cell Enrichment Cocktail and Ficoll-Paque, followed by ACK red cell lysis.

This chain is built from TRBV9 and TRBJ2-7, with the D gene uncertain. The sequencing sample was made of naive CD8+ T cells from blood, with Jurkat cell RNA spiked in. What the cell subset or site label conveys for this sample: FACS-sorted CD8+CD4-CCR7+CD45RA+ naive T cells. The receptor's source is a human donor in good health. Some libraries in this study had Jurkat cell RNA spiked in. The DNA sequence is given as TGTGCCAGCAGCGCCGGACCGAACTACGAGCAGTACTTC. Its protein reads: CASSAGPNYEQYF.